This T cell receptor beta chain was captured by sequencing in a study of cytomegalovirus exposure and HLA in healthy donors. This clone was counted between two and nine times. The CDR3 spans 13 residues. Trimming cost V 7 bases and J 9 bases; bases outside gene matches: 8. CDR1 is SQVTM, CDR2 ANQGSEA, per germline. A multiplex PCR was run with 60 Vbeta primers and 13 Jbeta primers. Some clones are missing from TCRdb's copy, which holds only in-frame ones; the method was immunoSEQ multiplex PCR. The repertoire consists of approximately 90,000 clones, with about 85% occurring once and the leading ten covering 6.5% to 9%.

Sequencing was done on a sample of PBMCs. The rearrangement uses TRBV29-1 and TRBJ2-3, with 12 nucleotides matching TRBD2. This TCR was sampled from a man in his forties or fifties in good health and CMV-seropositive. CDR3 loop: CSASSGRARTQYF. In DNA, the CDR3 is TGCAGCGCATCTAGCGGGAGGGCCCGGACGCAGTATTTT.